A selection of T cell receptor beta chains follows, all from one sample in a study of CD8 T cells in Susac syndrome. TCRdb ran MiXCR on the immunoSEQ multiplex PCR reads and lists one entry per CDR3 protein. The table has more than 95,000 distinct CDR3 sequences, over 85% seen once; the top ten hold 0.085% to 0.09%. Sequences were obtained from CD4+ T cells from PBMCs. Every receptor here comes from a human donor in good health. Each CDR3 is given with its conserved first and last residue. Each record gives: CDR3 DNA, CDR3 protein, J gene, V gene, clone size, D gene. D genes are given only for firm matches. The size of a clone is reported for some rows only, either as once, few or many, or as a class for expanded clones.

CDR3 DNA: TGTGCCAGCAGCCAAACAGGGGAAACTTTCTTT
CDR3 protein: CASSQTGETFF
J gene: TRBJ1-1
V gene: TRBV11-3
clone size: -
D gene: TRBD1

CDR3 DNA: TGTGCCAGCAGTGAAGAACAGATGAACACTGAAGCTTTCTTT
CDR3 protein: CASSEEQMNTEAFF
J gene: TRBJ1-1
V gene: TRBV2
clone size: -
D gene: -

CDR3 DNA: TGTGCCAGCAGCTCCAATCGGGGAAAAGAGACCCAGTACTTC
CDR3 protein: CASSSNRGKETQYF
J gene: TRBJ2-5
V gene: TRBV7-2
clone size: few
D gene: -

CDR3 DNA: TGTGCCAGCAGTTTAAACGGGGCCAGTGGATCTTATGGCTACACCTTC
CDR3 protein: CASSLNGASGSYGYTF
J gene: TRBJ1-2
V gene: TRBV27
clone size: -
D gene: -

CDR3 DNA: TGCAGCGTTGTTACAGGGTACACCGGGGAGCTGTTTTTT
CDR3 protein: CSVVTGYTGELFF
J gene: TRBJ2-2
V gene: TRBV29-1
clone size: -
D gene: -

CDR3 DNA: TGTGCCAGCAGTTACGACGGGATGGAGCCCCAGCATTTT
CDR3 protein: CASSYDGMEPQHF
J gene: TRBJ1-5
V gene: TRBV6-5
clone size: -
D gene: -

CDR3 DNA: TGTGCCTGGAGTGTACAGGGGGCCCAATCCTACGAGCAGTACTTC
CDR3 protein: CAWSVQGAQSYEQYF
J gene: TRBJ2-7
V gene: TRBV30
clone size: -
D gene: TRBD1

CDR3 DNA: TGCAGTGCTAGAGATCCAGGGGAGGTGGTCACTGAAGCTTTCTTT
CDR3 protein: CSARDPGEVVTEAFF
J gene: TRBJ1-1
V gene: TRBV20-1
clone size: -
D gene: -

CDR3 DNA: TGTGCCAGCAGCTTAGATCAAGCGGGACACAATGAGCAGTTCTTC
CDR3 protein: CASSLDQAGHNEQFF
J gene: TRBJ2-1
V gene: TRBV11-2
clone size: -
D gene: TRBD2

CDR3 DNA: TGTGCCAGCAGCCAAGATTCAGTGAGGACTAATGAAAAACTGTTTTTT
CDR3 protein: CASSQDSVRTNEKLFF
J gene: TRBJ1-4
V gene: TRBV3-1
clone size: -
D gene: -

CDR3 DNA: TGTGCCAGCAGCCGGACTAGCGGGATAATACTAGCCAAAAACATTCAGTACTTC
CDR3 protein: CASSRTSGIILAKNIQYF
J gene: TRBJ2-4
V gene: TRBV3-1
clone size: -
D gene: TRBD2

CDR3 DNA: TGTGCCAGCAGCTCCCAAGCCGGGACAGGATACGAGCAGTACTTC
CDR3 protein: CASSSQAGTGYEQYF
J gene: TRBJ2-7
V gene: TRBV7-2
clone size: -
D gene: TRBD1

CDR3 DNA: TGCGCCAGCAGCTTGGGGACAACCATGAACACTGAAGCTTTCTTT
CDR3 protein: CASSLGTTMNTEAFF
J gene: TRBJ1-1
V gene: TRBV5-1
clone size: -
D gene: -